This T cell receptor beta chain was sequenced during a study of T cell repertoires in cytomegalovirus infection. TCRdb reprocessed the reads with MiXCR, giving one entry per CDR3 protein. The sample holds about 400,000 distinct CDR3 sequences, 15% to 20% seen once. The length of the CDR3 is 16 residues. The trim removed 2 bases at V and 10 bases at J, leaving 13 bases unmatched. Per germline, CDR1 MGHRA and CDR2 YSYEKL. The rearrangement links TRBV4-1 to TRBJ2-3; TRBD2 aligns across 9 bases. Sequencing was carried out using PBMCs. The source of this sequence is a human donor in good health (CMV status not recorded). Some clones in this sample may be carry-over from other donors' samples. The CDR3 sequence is CASSQRLAGTRGAQYF. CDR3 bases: TGCGCCAGCAGCCAAAGGCTAGCGGGAACCCGGGGGGCGCAGTATTTT.